This TCR beta chain was found in a study of T cell changes during pregnancy in multiple sclerosis. Trimming removed 2 bases from V and 10 bases from J; junction bases left unmatched: 4. This CDR3 comprises 12 residues. CDR1 is MNHEY, CDR2 SMNVEV, per germline (reference sequence). Assay used: immunoSEQ multiplex PCR; TCRdb lists only in-frame clones, some missing. This sample has about 26,000 clones; about 91% occur once, and the top ten carry roughly 15%. The genes are TRBV27 and TRBJ1-2; 7 nucleotides match TRBD1. Sequences were derived from CD8+ T cells from peripheral blood mononuclear cells, sampled in the second trimester of pregnancy. The TCR sequence derives from a female donor with multiple sclerosis, enrolled in a pregnancy study. The CDR3 loop reads CASSLTGADYTF. The CDR3 DNA follows: TGTGCCAGCAGTTTAACAGGGGCTGACTACACCTTC.